The 8 T cell receptor beta chains listed next were all sequenced from one sample in a study of blood T cell repertoires in COVID-19. The data were produced by immunoSEQ multiplex PCR, yet TCRdb's version contains in-frame clones alone and is incomplete. The sample holds roughly 320,000 clones, around 90% seen once. Sequencing was done on a sample of peripheral blood. Receptors were obtained from a woman aged 45-59 years with COVID-19, enrolled during active disease.

The chain joins TRBV7-9 to TRBJ2-5, with D maybe TRBD2 (6 bases). The V gene lost 2 bases and the J gene lost 5 bases, with 15 bases spanning the gap. Per the germline V gene, CDR1 is SEHNR and CDR2 is FQNEAQ (reference sequence). The CDR3 is 15 residues long. The CDR3 sequence: CASSLFGGAGETQYF. The CDR3 DNA reads as TGTGCCAGCAGCTTATTCGGAGGGGCGGGGGAGACCCAGTACTTC. The full variable domain, in which reference TRBV7-9 and TRBJ2-5 provide the parts outside the CDR3, is DTGVSQNPRHKITKRGQNVTFRCDPISEHNRLYWYRQTLGQGPEFLTYFQNEAQLEKSRLLSDRFSAERPKGSFSTLEIQRTEQGDSAMYLCASSLFGGAGETQYFGPGTRLLVL.

The chain joins TRBV5-1 to TRBJ2-7; tentative D call: TRBD1 (5 bases). CDR1 and CDR2 (germline): SGHRS, YFSETQ. CDR3 length equals 14 residues. The V and J ends lost 5 bases and 0 bases respectively, with 12 bases between them. In DNA form, the CDR3 reads TGCGCCAGCAGGACACAGGTTAGCTCCTACGAGCAGTACTTC. This encodes CASRTQVSSYEQYF. Filled out from reference TRBV5-1 and TRBJ2-7, the complete variable domain reads KAGVTQTPRYLIKTRGQQVTLSCSPISGHRSVSWYQQTPGQGLQFLFEYFSETQRNKGNFPGRFSGRQFSNSRSEMNVSTLELGDSALYLCASRTQVSSYEQYFGPGTRLTVT.

CDR3 DNA: TGTGCCAGCAGTGAATCTGGGGGGCTCGCTAGCGGGAGAGAGGAGCAGTTCTTC. As protein: CASSESGGLASGREEQFF. The rearrangement joins TRBV25-1 to TRBJ2-1, with 10 bases that match TRBD2. The V segment lost 1 base and the J segment 10 bases; nucleotides outside the gene matches: 16. CDR1 and CDR2 (germline): MGHDK, SYGVNS. CDR3 length: 18 residues.

About this clone itself: The junction and the germline gene differ at one end; a read error may be behind it. The V gene is TRBV3-1 (or the pseudogene TRBV3-2), the J gene TRBJ2-1; D might be TRBD1 (6 bases). CDR1 is LGHDT, CDR2 YNNKEL, per germline (reference sequence). The CDR3 covers 14 residues. CDR3 sequence (DNA): TGTGCCAGCACCCAAGTTGGGCGAGGGGGAGAGCAGTTCTTC. Translated, it gives CASTQVGRGGEQFF.

The chain carries TRBV30 and TRBJ1-2; D unresolved. Germline CDR1 and CDR2: GTSNPN and SVGIG (reference sequence). The CDR3 contains 12 residues. Trimming cost V 4 bases and J 4 bases, with 10 bases left between them. The CDR3 DNA is TGTGCCTGGACGCCGGACTCCTATGGCTACACCTTC. Translating gives CAWTPDSYGYTF.

The chain recombines TRBV19 with TRBJ2-1; 16 positions agree with TRBD2. The CDR3 contains 16 residues. Looked up from germline, CDR1 is LNHDA and CDR2 is SQIVND (reference sequence). V lost 6 bases to trimming and J lost 8 bases; unmatched junction nucleotides: 7. Written as DNA, the CDR3 is TGTGCCAGTAGCACCGGGACTAGCGGGAGGGCCCATGAGCAGTTCTTC. Translated, it gives CASSTGTSGRAHEQFF.

V usage is TRBV30 and J usage is TRBJ2-4, with a possible D match to TRBD2 (6 bases). Germline V CDR1 and CDR2: GTSNPN, SVGIG (reference sequence). CDR3 size: 18 residues. V was shortened by 0 bases and J by 1 base, with 19 bases between the two germline ends. CDR3: CAWSVQEGGVGAKNIQYF. CDR3 in DNA: TGTGCCTGGAGTGTACAGGAGGGCGGGGTGGGCGCCAAAAACATTCAGTACTTC.

The chain combines TRBV27 with TRBJ2-1; 9 positions agree with TRBD1. The CDR3 totals 15 residues. CDR1 and CDR2 from the germline V gene are MNHEY and SMNVEV (reference sequence). Germline trimming cut 5 bases from V and 4 bases from J; bases unmatched to any gene: 6. CDR3 in DNA: TGTGCCAGCAGTGTGACAGGGGGAGCTTACAATGAGCAGTTCTTC. Its translation is CASSVTGGAYNEQFF.